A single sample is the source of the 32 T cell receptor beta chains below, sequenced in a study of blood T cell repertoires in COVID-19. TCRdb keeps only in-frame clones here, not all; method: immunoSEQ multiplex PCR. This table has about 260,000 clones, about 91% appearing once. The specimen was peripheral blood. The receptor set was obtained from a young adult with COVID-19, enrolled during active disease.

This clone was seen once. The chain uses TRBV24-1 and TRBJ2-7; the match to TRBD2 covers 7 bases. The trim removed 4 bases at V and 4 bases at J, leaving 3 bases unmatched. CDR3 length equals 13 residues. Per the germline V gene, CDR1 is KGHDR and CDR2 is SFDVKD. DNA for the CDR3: TGTGCCACCAGTGACCTCGGGGGGTACGAGCAGTACTTC. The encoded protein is CATSDLGGYEQYF.

CDR3 coding DNA: TGTGCCAGCAGCTCCCAAAGGGTGACAGGCTACGCGGACTATGGCTACACCTTC. It yields the protein CASSSQRVTGYADYGYTF. V usage is TRBV5-6 and J usage is TRBJ1-2; TRBD1 is a possible D gene (6 bases). Germline lookup yields CDR1 SGHDT and CDR2 YYEEEE. V was trimmed by 3 bases and J by 3 bases, leaving 24 bases between them. This CDR3 region has 18 residues.

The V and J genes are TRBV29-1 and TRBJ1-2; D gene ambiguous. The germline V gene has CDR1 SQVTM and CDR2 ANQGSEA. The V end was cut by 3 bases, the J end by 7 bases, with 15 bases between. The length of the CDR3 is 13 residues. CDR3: CSVDGVRGGGYTF. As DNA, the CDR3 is TGCAGCGTTGACGGTGTCCGGGGAGGTGGCTACACCTTC. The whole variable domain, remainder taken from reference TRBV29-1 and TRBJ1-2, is SAVISQKPSRDICQRGTSLTIQCQVDSQVTMMFWYRQQPGQSLTLIATANQGSEATYESGFVIDKFPISRPNLTFSTLTVSNMSPEDSSIYLCSVDGVRGGGYTFGSGTRLTVV.

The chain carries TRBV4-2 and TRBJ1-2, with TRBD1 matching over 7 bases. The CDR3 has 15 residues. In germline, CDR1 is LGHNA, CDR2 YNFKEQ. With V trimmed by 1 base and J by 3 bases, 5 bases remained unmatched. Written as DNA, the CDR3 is TGTGCCAGCAGCCAAGCTACAGGGGCGTACTATGGCTACACCTTC. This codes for CASSQATGAYYGYTF.

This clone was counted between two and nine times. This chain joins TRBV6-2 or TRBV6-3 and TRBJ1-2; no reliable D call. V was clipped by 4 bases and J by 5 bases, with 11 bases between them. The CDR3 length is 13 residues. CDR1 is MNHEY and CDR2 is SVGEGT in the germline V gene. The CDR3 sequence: CASSSPLAYGYTF. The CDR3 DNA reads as TGTGCCAGCAGTTCCCCATTGGCTTATGGCTACACCTTC.

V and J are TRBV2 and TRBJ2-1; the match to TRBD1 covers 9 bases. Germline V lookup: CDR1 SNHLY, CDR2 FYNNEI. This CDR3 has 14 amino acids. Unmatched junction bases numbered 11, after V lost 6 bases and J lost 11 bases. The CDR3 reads CASREGTGYLQQFF. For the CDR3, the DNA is TGTGCCAGCAGAGAGGGGACAGGGTATCTTCAGCAGTTCTTC.

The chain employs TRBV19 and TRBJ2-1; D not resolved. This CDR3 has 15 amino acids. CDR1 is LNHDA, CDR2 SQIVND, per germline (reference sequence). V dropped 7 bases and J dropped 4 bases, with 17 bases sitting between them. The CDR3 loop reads CASTPTEALYNEQFF. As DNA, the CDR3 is TGTGCCAGTACCCCGACCGAGGCCCTTTACAATGAGCAGTTCTTC.

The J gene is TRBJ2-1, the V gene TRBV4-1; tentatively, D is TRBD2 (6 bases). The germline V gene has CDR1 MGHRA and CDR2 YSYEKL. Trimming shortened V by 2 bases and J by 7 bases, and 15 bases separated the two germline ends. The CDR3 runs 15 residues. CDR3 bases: TGCGCCAGCAGCCAATTAGGCGACCGGGGGAATGAGCAGTTCTTC. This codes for CASSQLGDRGNEQFF.

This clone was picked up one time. CDR3 amino acids: CASSSSGREYNEQFF. The CDR3 DNA reads TGTGCCAGCAGCTCGTCGGGGAGGGAATACAATGAGCAGTTCTTC. V is TRBV5-4 and J is TRBJ2-1; TRBD2 agrees at 7 bases. Per the germline V gene, CDR1 is SGHNT and CDR2 is YYREEE (reference sequence). The junction had 7 bases not matched to a gene; V was cut back by 3 bases and J by 4 bases. The CDR3 contains 15 residues.

The CDR3 here is CATRVTGELFF. The CDR3 DNA is TGTGCCACGAGGGTTACCGGGGAGCTGTTTTTT. The rearrangement joins TRBV6-5 to TRBJ2-2; D possibly corresponds to TRBD2 (5 bases). Germline-derived CDR1 and CDR2 are MNHEY and SVGAGI. V was cut by 10 bases and J by 5 bases, with 8 bases left in between. The CDR3 is 11 residues long.

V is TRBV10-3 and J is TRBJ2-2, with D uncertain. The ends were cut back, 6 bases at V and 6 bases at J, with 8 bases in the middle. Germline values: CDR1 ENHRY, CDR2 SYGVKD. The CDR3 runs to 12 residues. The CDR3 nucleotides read TGTGCCATCAGGCTAAGCTCCGGGGAGCTGTTTTTT. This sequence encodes CAIRLSSGELFF.

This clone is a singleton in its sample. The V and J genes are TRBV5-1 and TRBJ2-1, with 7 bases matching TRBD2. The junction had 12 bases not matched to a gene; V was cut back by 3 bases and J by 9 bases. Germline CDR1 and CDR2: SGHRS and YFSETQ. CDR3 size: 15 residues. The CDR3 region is CASSYSGGGLFEQFF. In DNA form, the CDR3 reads TGCGCCAGCAGCTACTCGGGGGGAGGGTTGTTTGAGCAGTTCTTC.

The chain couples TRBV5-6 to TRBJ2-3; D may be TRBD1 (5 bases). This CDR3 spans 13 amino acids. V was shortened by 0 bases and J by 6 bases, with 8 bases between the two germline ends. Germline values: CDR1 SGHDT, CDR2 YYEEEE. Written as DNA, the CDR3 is TGTGCCAGCAGCTTGGACAGGTGGGATACGCAGTATTTT. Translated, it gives CASSLDRWDTQYF.

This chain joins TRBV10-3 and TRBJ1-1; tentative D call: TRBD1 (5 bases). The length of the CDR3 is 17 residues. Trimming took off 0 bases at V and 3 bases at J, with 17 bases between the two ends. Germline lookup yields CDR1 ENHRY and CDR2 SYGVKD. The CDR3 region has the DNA TGTGCCATCAGTGAGTCGTCAGGGAGGGAGGGTGACACTGAAGCTTTCTTT. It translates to CAISESSGREGDTEAFF.

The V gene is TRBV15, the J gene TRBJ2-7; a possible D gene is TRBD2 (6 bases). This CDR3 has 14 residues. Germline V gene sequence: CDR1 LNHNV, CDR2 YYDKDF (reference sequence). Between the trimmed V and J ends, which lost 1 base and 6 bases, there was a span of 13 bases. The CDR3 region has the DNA TGTGCCACCAGCAGAGCCGGGAGTTGGCGCGAGCAGTACTTC. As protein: CATSRAGSWREQYF.

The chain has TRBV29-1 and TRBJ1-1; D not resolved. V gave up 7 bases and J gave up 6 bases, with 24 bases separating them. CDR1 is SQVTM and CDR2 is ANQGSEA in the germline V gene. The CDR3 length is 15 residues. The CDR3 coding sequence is TGCAGCGCCATCCCCGAATGGGCGGAGGGCTCTGAAGCTTTCTTT. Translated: CSAIPEWAEGSEAFF.

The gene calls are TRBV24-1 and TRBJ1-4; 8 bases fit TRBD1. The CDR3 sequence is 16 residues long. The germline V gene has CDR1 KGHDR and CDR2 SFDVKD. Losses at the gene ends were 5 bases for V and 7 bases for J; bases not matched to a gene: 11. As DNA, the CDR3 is TGTGCCACCAGTGCTGGGGGGACAGGCGGGGGTGAAAAACTGTTTTTT. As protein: CATSAGGTGGGEKLFF.

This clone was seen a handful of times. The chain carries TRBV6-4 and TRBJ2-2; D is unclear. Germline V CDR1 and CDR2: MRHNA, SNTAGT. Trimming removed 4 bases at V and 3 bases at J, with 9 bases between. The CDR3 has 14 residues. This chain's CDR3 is CASSVQTYTGELFF. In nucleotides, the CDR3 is TGTGCCAGCAGTGTACAGACCTACACCGGGGAGCTGTTTTTT.

The CDR3 loop is CSVQGDMYQETQYF. CDR3 in DNA: TGCAGCGTTCAAGGGGACATGTACCAAGAGACCCAGTACTTC. The chain is built from TRBV29-1 and TRBJ2-5; TRBD1 is a possible D gene (6 bases). V was pared by 5 bases and J by 0 bases, with 13 bases between. The CDR3 runs to 14 residues. Germline CDR1 SQVTM, CDR2 ANQGSEA.

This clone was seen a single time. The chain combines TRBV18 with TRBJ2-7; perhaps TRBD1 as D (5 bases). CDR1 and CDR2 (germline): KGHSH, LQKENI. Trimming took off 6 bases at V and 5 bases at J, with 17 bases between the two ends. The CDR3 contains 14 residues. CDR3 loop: CASSPAAGSNEQYF. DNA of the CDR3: TGTGCCAGCTCTCCCGCTGCAGGGTCCAACGAGCAGTACTTC.

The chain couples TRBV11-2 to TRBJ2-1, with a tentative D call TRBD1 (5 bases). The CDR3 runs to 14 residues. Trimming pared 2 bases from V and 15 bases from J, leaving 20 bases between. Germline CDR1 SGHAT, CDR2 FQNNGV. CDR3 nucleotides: TGTGCCAGCAGCTTATTGGGCCCCGACAGCTCGCGGTTCTTC. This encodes CASSLLGPDSSRFF.

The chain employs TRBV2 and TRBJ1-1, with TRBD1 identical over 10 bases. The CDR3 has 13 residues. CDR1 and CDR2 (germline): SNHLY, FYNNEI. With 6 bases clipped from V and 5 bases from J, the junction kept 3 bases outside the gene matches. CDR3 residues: CASRDRGRTEAFF. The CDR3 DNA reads TGTGCCAGCAGGGACAGGGGGAGAACTGAAGCTTTCTTT. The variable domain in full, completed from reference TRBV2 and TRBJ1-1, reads EPEVTQTPSHQVTQMGQEVILRCVPISNHLYFYWYRQILGQKVEFLVSFYNNEISEKSEIFDDQFSVERPDGSNFTLKIRSTKLEDSAMYFCASRDRGRTEAFFGQGTRLTVV.

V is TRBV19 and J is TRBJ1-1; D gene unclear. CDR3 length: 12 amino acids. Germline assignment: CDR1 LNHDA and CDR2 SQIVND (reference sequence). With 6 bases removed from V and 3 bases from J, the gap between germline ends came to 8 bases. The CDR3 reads CASSLGDTEAFF. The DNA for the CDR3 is TGTGCCAGTAGCCTAGGTGACACTGAAGCTTTCTTT.

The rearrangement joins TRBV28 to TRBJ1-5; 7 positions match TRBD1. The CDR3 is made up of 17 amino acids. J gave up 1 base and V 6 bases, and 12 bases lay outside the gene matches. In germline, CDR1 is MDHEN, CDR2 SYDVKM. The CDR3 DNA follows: TGTGCCAGCAGCACCACTAGACAGGGATGGAGCAATCAGCCCCAGCATTTT. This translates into CASSTTRQGWSNQPQHF.

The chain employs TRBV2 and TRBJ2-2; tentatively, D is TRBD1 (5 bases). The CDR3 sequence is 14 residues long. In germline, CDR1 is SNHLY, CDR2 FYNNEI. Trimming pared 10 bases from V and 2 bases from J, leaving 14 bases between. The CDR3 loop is CAIVEGQNTGELFF. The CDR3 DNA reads TGTGCCATCGTCGAAGGACAAAACACCGGGGAGCTGTTTTTT.

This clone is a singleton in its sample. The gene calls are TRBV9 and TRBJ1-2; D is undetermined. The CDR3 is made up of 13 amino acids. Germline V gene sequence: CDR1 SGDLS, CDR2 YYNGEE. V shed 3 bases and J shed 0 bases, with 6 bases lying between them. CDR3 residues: CASSDRANYGYTF. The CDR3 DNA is TGTGCCAGCAGCGACCGAGCTAACTATGGCTACACCTTC.

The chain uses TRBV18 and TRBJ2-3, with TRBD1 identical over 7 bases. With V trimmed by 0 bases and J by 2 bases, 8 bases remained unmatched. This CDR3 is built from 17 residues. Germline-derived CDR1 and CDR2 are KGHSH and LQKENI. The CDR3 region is CASSPPGQGGLTDTQYF. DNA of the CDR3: TGTGCCAGCTCACCACCAGGTCAAGGGGGCCTCACAGATACGCAGTATTTT. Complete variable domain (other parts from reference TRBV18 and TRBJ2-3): NAGVMQNPRHLVRRRGQEARLRCSPMKGHSHVYWYRQLPEEGLKFMVYLQKENIIDESGMPKERFSAEFPKEGPSILRIQQVVRGDSAAYFCASSPPGQGGLTDTQYFGPGTRLTVL.

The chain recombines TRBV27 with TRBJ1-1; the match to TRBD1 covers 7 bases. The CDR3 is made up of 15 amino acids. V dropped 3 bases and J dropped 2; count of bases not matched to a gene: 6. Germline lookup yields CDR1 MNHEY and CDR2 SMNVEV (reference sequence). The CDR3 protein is CASSLKGAGNTEAFF. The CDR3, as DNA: TGTGCCAGCAGTTTGAAGGGGGCGGGAAACACTGAAGCTTTCTTT.

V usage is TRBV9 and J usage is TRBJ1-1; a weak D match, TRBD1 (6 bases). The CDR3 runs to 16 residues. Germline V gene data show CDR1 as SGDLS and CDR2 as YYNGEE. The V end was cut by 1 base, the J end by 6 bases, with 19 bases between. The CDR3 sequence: CASSVRATGGLAEAFF. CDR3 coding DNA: TGTGCCAGCAGCGTAAGGGCGACAGGCGGTTTAGCTGAAGCTTTCTTT.

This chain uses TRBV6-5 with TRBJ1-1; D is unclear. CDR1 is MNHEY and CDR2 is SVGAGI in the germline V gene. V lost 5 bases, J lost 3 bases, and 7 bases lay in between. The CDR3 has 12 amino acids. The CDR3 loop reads CASSSEYTEAFF. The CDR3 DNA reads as TGTGCCAGCAGTAGCGAGTACACTGAAGCTTTCTTT.

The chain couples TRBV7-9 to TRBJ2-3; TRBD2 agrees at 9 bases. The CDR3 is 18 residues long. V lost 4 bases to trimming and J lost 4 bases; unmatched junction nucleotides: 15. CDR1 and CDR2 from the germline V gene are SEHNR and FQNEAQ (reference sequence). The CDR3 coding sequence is TGTGCCAGCAGCTCCCCCCGGGGGGGTAGCGGGAGTGCAGATACGCAGTATTTT. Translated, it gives CASSSPRGGSGSADTQYF.

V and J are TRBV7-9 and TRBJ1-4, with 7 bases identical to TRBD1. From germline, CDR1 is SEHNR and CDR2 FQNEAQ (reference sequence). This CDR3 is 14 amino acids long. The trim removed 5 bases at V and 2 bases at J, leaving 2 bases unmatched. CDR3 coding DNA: TGTGCCAGCAGCCGGGGACAGACTAATGAAAAACTGTTTTTT. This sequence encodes CASSRGQTNEKLFF.